Listed here are 8 T cell receptor beta chains from one sample, sequenced in a study of cytomegalovirus exposure and HLA in healthy donors (TCRdb year 2017). Library method: the immunoSEQ multiplex PCR assay. Held by TCRdb, this immuneACCESS table contains in-frame sequences only and omits some clones. Under half of the omission traces to an unresolved V gene where checked; the cause of the rest is unknown. Here the sample has 150,000 to 200,000 clones; around 82% occur a single time. The ten most abundant clones make up 2.8% of the sample. What was sequenced was PBMCs. These receptors were collected from a woman in her late teens or twenties in good health and CMV-seropositive.

This sequence joins TRBV18 and TRBJ2-1; D is possibly TRBD2 (5 bases). The CDR3 length is 13 residues. The V end was cut by 1 base, the J end by 9 bases, with 10 bases between. Per the germline V gene, CDR1 is KGHSH and CDR2 is LQKENI. Here the CDR3 DNA reads TGTGCCAGCTCACCACGGGCAGAGGGTGAGCAGTTCTTC. Its translation is CASSPRAEGEQFF.

This chain joins TRBV15 and TRBJ2-1, with D hard to call. This CDR3 has 15 residues. Trimming took off 8 bases at V and 7 bases at J, with 21 bases between the two ends. Germline V gives CDR1 LNHNV, CDR2 YYDKDF (reference sequence). Written as DNA, the CDR3 is TGTGCCACCTCGGAGAACTATAATAGTGGGAATGAGCAGTTCTTC. Its translation is CATSENYNSGNEQFF.

The chain joins TRBV29-1 to TRBJ2-6; TRBD1 might be the D (5 bases). CDR1 and CDR2 (germline): SQVTM, ANQGSEA. Trimming removed 4 bases at V and 0 bases at J, with 10 bases between. The CDR3 totals 15 residues. CDR3 sequence: CSVGDTGSGANVLTF. The CDR3 DNA sequence: TGCAGCGTTGGGGATACAGGCTCTGGGGCCAACGTCCTGACTTTC.

The V gene is TRBV4-3, the J gene TRBJ2-7, with TRBD1 matching over 7 bases. CDR3 length: 15 residues. Germline V gene sequence: CDR1 LGHNA, CDR2 YSLEER. V lost 4 bases, J lost 0 bases, and 6 bases stayed unmatched. The CDR3 coding sequence is TGCGCCAGCAGCCCGGACAGGATGATCTCCTACGAGCAGTACTTC. Its translation is CASSPDRMISYEQYF.

The chain joins TRBV6-6 to TRBJ2-7; the D gene is possibly TRBD2 (6 bases). Germline values: CDR1 MNHNY, CDR2 SVGAGI (reference sequence). V was clipped by 0 bases and J by 6 bases, with 9 bases between them. This CDR3 is built from 13 residues. The CDR3 loop reads CASSYSGGGEQYF. The CDR3 DNA reads TGTGCCAGCAGTTACTCTGGGGGAGGCGAGCAGTACTTC.

The chain is built from TRBV27 and TRBJ2-7; no reliable D call. The V and J ends lost 10 bases and 3 bases respectively, with 19 bases between them. In germline, CDR1 is MNHEY, CDR2 SMNVEV (reference sequence). The CDR3 length is 14 residues. CDR3 in amino acids: CATDQLQNLYEQYF. For the CDR3, the DNA is TGTGCCACTGACCAATTACAGAACCTCTACGAGCAGTACTTC.

This chain joins TRBV4-1 and TRBJ2-5; 9 nucleotides line up with TRBD1. The CDR3 extends over 13 amino acids. CDR1 and CDR2 (germline): MGHRA, YSYEKL. V dropped 3 bases and J dropped 4; count of bases not matched to a gene: 0. The CDR3 reads CASSQDRGETQYF. CDR3 DNA: TGCGCCAGCAGCCAGGACAGGGGAGAGACCCAGTACTTC.

The chain couples TRBV7-9 to TRBJ2-1; 11 positions agree with TRBD1. V trimming: 6 bases; J trimming: 8 bases; junction bases outside the gene matches: 9. Germline CDR1 reads SEHNR; CDR2 reads FQNEAQ (reference sequence). The CDR3 extends over 15 amino acids. The CDR3 spells CASRLRTGGLDEQFF. The CDR3 DNA follows: TGTGCCAGCAGACTCAGGACAGGGGGCTTGGATGAGCAGTTCTTC.